One sample yielded the 7 T cell receptor beta chains listed below, sequenced in a study of T cell clonotyping in hematopoietic cell transplantation. Clones were read by immunoSEQ multiplex PCR, and TCRdb kept only the in-frame ones, dropping some. In the table there are about 45,000 clones, roughly 80% of which are singletons. Sample time point: recipient sample about 28 days before transplant, after cytoreduction. The sample here was peripheral blood mononuclear cells, taken before stem cell transplant. All receptors derive from a man in his fifties or sixties with myelodysplastic syndrome. Some clones in this sample may be carry-over from other donors' samples.

This chain uses TRBV19 with TRBJ2-7, with 10 nucleotides matching TRBD1. The CDR3 is 15 residues long. Trimming took 0 bases from V and 3 from J; bases not matched to a gene: 2. Germline-derived CDR1 and CDR2 are LNHDA and SQIVND (reference sequence). The CDR3 sequence: CASSIDGQGGYEQYF. DNA of the CDR3: TGTGCCAGTAGTATAGATGGACAGGGGGGCTACGAGCAGTACTTC.

This chain links TRBV9 with TRBJ1-3, with D possibly matching TRBD1 (5 bases). Germline V gene data show CDR1 as SGDLS and CDR2 as YYNGEE. The V end lost 4 bases, the J end lost 8 bases, and 13 bases lay between the germline ends. The CDR3 sequence is 13 residues long. The chain's CDR3 is CASSPHGGDTIYF. Here the CDR3 DNA reads TGTGCCAGCAGCCCCCACGGAGGGGACACCATATATTTT. Looking up the rest from reference TRBV9 and TRBJ1-3 gives the full variable domain: DSGVTQTPKHLITATGQRVTLRCSPRSGDLSVYWYQQSLDQGLQFLIQYYNGEERAKGNILERFSAQQFPDLHSELNLSSLELGDSALYFCASSPHGGDTIYFGEGSWLTVV.

V usage is TRBV28 and J usage is TRBJ2-5; 11 nucleotides line up with TRBD2. Germline values: CDR1 MDHEN, CDR2 SYDVKM. The CDR3 has 16 residues. With V trimmed by 2 bases and J by 2 bases, 4 bases remained unmatched. The DNA for the CDR3 is TGTGCCAGCAGTTTAAGACTAGCGGGGAAGCAAGAGACCCAGTACTTC. Amino acids: CASSLRLAGKQETQYF.

The V call is TRBV27, the J call TRBJ2-3; 7 nucleotides agree with TRBD1. Per the germline V gene, CDR1 is MNHEY and CDR2 is SMNVEV (reference sequence). V shed 5 bases, J shed 5 bases, and the junction held 4 bases outside the gene matches. The CDR3 has 13 residues. CDR3 coding DNA: TGTGCCAGCAGTATTACAGGGGTAGATACGCAGTATTTT. Protein sequence: CASSITGVDTQYF.

This clone was found a few times. The chain recombines TRBV9 with TRBJ1-5; the D gene is possibly TRBD1 (5 bases). V lost 4 bases, J lost 0 bases, and 14 bases lay in between. This CDR3 comprises 16 residues. Germline assignment: CDR1 SGDLS and CDR2 YYNGEE. The CDR3 bases are TGTGCCAGCAGCATAGACAGCGTTTATAGCAATCAGCCCCAGCATTTT. This translates into CASSIDSVYSNQPQHF. Looking up the rest from reference TRBV9 and TRBJ1-5 gives the full variable domain: DSGVTQTPKHLITATGQRVTLRCSPRSGDLSVYWYQQSLDQGLQFLIQYYNGEERAKGNILERFSAQQFPDLHSELNLSSLELGDSALYFCASSIDSVYSNQPQHFGDGTRLSIL.

The rearrangement links TRBV10-3 to TRBJ1-3, with TRBD1 as a possible D gene (5 bases). The V gene's germline CDR1 is ENHRY and CDR2 SYGVKD. This CDR3 is 16 amino acids long. Trimming stripped 3 bases from V and 4 bases from J, with 16 bases between. Here the CDR3 reads CAISDPRRAPGNTIYF. CDR3 coding DNA: TGTGCCATCAGTGACCCTCGCAGGGCGCCGGGAAACACCATATATTTT.

V usage is TRBV6-1 and J usage is TRBJ1-5, with 9 bases lining up with TRBD1. The trim removed 2 bases at V and 4 bases at J, leaving 3 bases unmatched. CDR1 is MNHNS and CDR2 is SASEGT in the germline V gene. The CDR3 has 15 residues. CDR3: CASSERGQGNQPQHF. Here the CDR3 DNA reads TGTGCCAGCAGTGAACGGGGACAGGGTAATCAGCCCCAGCATTTT.